This T cell receptor beta chain was sequenced for a study of T cell changes during pregnancy in multiple sclerosis. TCRdb's table, derived via immunoSEQ multiplex PCR, lists solely in-frame clones and lacks some. The repertoire has about 73,000 clones, 75% to 90% of them found once; the top ten carry over 7.5%. This CDR3 is 15 amino acids long. Germline V gene sequence: CDR1 SEHNR, CDR2 FQNEAQ (reference sequence). J was trimmed by 1 base and V by 7 bases; bases with no gene match: 7. The material was peripheral blood, obtained after pregnancy. The chain has TRBV7-9 and TRBJ1-2; the match to TRBD1 covers 9 bases. This TCR derives from a female donor in good health, enrolled as a control in a pregnancy study. CDR3 sequence reads: CASTHGQGINYGYTF. The CDR3 region has the DNA TGTGCCAGCACCCATGGACAGGGGATTAACTATGGCTACACCTTC.